The clone carrying this T cell receptor (beta chain) is deemed medium-sized by its frequency. Investigators built TCR beta libraries using UMI-labeled 5' RACE. In the original workflow: Functional CDR3 beta clonotypes numbered 3,000 to 18,000 in each TCR beta library. TCRdb reprocessed the 5' RACE reads and reports one entry per CDR3 protein, with no DNA. Clone size and V and J calls follow TCRdb, not the original study. The sample spans about 11,000 distinct CDR3 sequences; the ten largest clones claim about 15%. A CCR7+ PD-1- TIGIT- phenotype characterized the stem-like memory CD8+ T cells (TSTEM). Enrichment of total CD8+ T cells was achieved using negative magnetic separation. The sample is drawn from a study of human CD8 memory T cell subsets. Germline V CDR1 and CDR2: MNHEY, SVGEGT. There are 11 residues in the CDR3.

Sequenced material: CD8+ stem-like memory T cells (TSCM and TCM) sorted from PBMCs. As to subset: stem-like memory CD8 T cells (TSTEM), CCR7+ PD-1- TIGIT-. The clonotype originates from a human donor in good health. The rearrangement joins TRBV6-2 or TRBV6-3 to TRBJ2-1. CDR3 residues: CASSYFDEQFF.